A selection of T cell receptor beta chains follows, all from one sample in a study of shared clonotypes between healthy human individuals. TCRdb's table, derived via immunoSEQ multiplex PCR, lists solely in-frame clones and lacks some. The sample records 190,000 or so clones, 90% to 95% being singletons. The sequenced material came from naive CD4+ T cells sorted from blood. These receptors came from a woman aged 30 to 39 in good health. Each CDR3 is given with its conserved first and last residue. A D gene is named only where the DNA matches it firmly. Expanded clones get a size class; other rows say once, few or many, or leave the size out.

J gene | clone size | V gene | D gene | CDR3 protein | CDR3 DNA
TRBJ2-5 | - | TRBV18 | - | CASSPRGPQETQYF | TGTGCCAGCTCACCACGTGGGCCTCAAGAGACCCAGTACTTC
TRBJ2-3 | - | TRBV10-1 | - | CASSENGGTSTDTQYF | TGCGCCAGCAGTGAGAACGGCGGAACCAGCACAGATACGCAGTATTTT
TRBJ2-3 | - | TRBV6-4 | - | CASSDSGYTDTQYF | TGTGCCAGCAGTGACTCAGGGTACACAGATACGCAGTATTTT
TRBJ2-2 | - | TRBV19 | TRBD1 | CASRRQGGTGELFF | TGTGCCAGTAGACGACAGGGGGGAACCGGGGAGCTGTTTTTT
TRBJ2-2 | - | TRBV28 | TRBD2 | CASSFLGLAGDKVNTGELFF | TGTGCCAGCAGTTTCCTGGGACTAGCGGGAGATAAGGTGAACACCGGGGAGCTGTTTTTT
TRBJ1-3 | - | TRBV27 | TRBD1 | CASSPDRGAGNTIYF | TGTGCCAGCAGTCCAGACAGGGGAGCTGGAAACACCATATATTTT
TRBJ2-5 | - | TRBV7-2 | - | CASSLVQSGAEEQYF | TGTGCCAGCAGCTTAGTACAGTCGGGGGCTGAAGAGCAGTACTTC
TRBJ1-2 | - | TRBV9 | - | CASSLQKNYGYTF | TGTGCCAGCAGCTTACAGAAGAACTATGGCTACACCTTC
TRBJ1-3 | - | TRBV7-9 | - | CASSLAVRLSGNTIYF | TGTGCCAGCAGCTTAGCGGTACGGCTCTCTGGAAACACCATATATTTT
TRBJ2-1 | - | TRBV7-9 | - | CASSSRSSVQFF | TGTGCCAGCAGCTCTCGGAGCTCGGTGCAGTTCTTC
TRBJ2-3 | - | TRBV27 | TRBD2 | CASTPLAGVPSTDTQYF | TGTGCCAGCACCCCACTAGCGGGAGTTCCGAGCACAGATACGCAGTATTTT
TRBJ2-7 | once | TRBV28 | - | CASSLPPGYEQYF | TGTGCCAGCAGTTTGCCCCCCGGGTACGAGCAGTACTTC
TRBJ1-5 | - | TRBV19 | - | CASTRGGPDQPQHF | TGTGCCAGTACCCGGGGGGGGCCGGATCAGCCCCAGCATTTT
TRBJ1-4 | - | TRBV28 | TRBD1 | CASSLIKGQSVGEKLFF | TGTGCCAGCAGTTTGATTAAGGGACAGTCAGTGGGGGAAAAACTGTTTTTT
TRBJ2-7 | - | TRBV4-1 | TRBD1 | CASSPLGQGAPYEQYF | TGCGCCAGCAGCCCCCTGGGACAGGGAGCGCCCTACGAGCAGTACTTC
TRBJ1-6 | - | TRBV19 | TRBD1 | CASSGPTGGNSPLHF | TGTGCCAGTAGTGGACCGACAGGGGGAAATTCACCCCTCCACTTT
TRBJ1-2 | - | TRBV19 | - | CASSRSNRVSTGYTF | TGTGCCAGTAGTCGCAGCAATAGGGTTTCAACTGGCTACACCTTC
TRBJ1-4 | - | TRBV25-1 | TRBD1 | CASRDRGEEKLFF | TGTGCCAGCAGGGACAGGGGCGAAGAAAAACTGTTTTTT
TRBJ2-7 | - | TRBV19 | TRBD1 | CASSPVRTGEKRTSYEQYF | TGTGCCAGTAGTCCAGTCCGGACAGGGGAAAAGAGGACCTCCTACGAGCAGTACTTC
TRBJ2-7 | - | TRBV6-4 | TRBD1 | CANRGNPYEQYF | TGTGCCAACAGGGGGAACCCCTACGAGCAGTACTTC
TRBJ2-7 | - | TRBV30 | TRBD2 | CAWSRTRQREDYEQYF | TGTGCCTGGAGTCGTACGCGCCAGCGGGAGGATTACGAGCAGTACTTC
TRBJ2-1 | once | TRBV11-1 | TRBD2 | CASSPLAGVANEQFF | TGTGCCAGCAGTCCCCTAGCGGGAGTTGCGAATGAGCAGTTCTTC
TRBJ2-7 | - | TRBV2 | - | CASSEDTASYEQYF | TGTGCCAGCAGTGAAGATACAGCCTCATACGAGCAGTACTTC
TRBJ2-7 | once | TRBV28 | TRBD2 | CASSLTRLAGAYEQYF | TGTGCCAGCAGTCTAACGAGACTAGCGGGAGCCTACGAGCAGTACTTC
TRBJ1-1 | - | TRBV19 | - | CASTPTGMNTEAFF | TGTGCCAGTACCCCAACAGGGATGAACACTGAGGCTTTCTTT
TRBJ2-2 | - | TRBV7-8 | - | CASSLVQGRNTGELFF | TGTGCCAGCAGCTTAGTACAGGGCCGAAACACCGGGGAGCTGTTTTTT
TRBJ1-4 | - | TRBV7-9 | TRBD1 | CASRSQGDEKLFF | TGTGCCAGCAGGTCCCAGGGGGATGAAAAACTGTTTTTT
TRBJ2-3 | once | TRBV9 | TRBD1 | CASSVGPDRVDTQYF | TGTGCCAGCAGCGTAGGGCCCGACAGGGTCGATACGCAGTATTTT
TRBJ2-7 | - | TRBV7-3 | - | CASSLMDGVSYEQYF | TGTGCCAGCAGCTTAATGGACGGCGTCTCCTACGAGCAGTACTTC
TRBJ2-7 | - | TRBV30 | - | CAWSVGGRGYEQYF | TGTGCCTGGAGTGTTGGGGGGCGAGGGTACGAGCAGTACTTC
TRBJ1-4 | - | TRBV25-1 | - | CASSAPLANEKLFF | TGTGCCAGCAGTGCCCCGTTGGCTAATGAAAAACTGTTTTTT
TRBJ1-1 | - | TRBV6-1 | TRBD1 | CASSRDSPITEAFF | TGTGCCAGCAGTCGGGACAGCCCCATCACTGAAGCTTTCTTT
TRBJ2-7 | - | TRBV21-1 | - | CASSKRLAGALSYEQYF | TGTGCCAGCAGCAAACGACTAGCGGGAGCCCTCTCCTACGAGCAGTACTTC
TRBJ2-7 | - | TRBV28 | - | CASSATGRGSYEQYF | TGTGCCAGCAGTGCGACAGGGCGGGGCTCCTACGAGCAGTACTTC
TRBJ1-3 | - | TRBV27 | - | CASSAVGGLGNTIYF | TGTGCCAGCAGTGCCGTGGGGGGGCTAGGAAACACCATATATTTT
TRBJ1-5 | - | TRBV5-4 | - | CASSAGHNQPQHF | TGTGCCAGCAGCGCGGGACACAATCAGCCCCAGCATTTT
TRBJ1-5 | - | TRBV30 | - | CAWRESQGLSNQPQHF | TGTGCCTGGAGGGAATCGCAGGGGTTGAGCAATCAGCCCCAGCATTTT